The rows below give T cell receptor beta chains drawn from one sample of a study of CD8 T cells in ankylosing spondylitis. A single record per CDR3 protein comes from TCRdb applying MiXCR to the 5' RACE reads. The sample contains around 230,000 distinct CDR3 sequences, roughly 8.2% of which appear only once. The sample consisted of blood, either unsorted or a sorted T cell fraction (not recorded which). The receptors shown here come from a female donor with ankylosing spondylitis or in good health (not recorded which). CDR3s include the opening cysteine and the closing phenylalanine or tryptophan. D genes are given only for firm matches. The size of a clone is reported for some rows only, either as once, few or many, or as a class for expanded clones.

d_call | j_call | v_call | clone_size | cdr3_nt | cdr3_aa
. | TRBJ2-2 | TRBV5-4 | few | TGTGCCAGCAGCTCGAGGACCCAGGGAGCCGGGGAGCTGTTTTTT | CASSSRTQGAGELFF
TRBD2 | TRBJ2-1 | TRBV4-3 | many | TGCGCCAGCAGCCAAGCCGGGGGGTACCCCTACAATGAGCAGTTCTTC | CASSQAGGYPYNEQFF
. | TRBJ1-5 | TRBV7-9 | many | TGTGCCAGCAGTTCCTCCGCTGGGCCCCAGCATTTT | CASSSSAGPQHF
TRBD2 | TRBJ2-7 | TRBV20-1 | many | TGCAGTGCTAGGGATAGCGGGAGCTCCTACGAGCAGTACTTC | CSARDSGSSYEQYF
TRBD1 | TRBJ1-2 | TRBV7-2 | many | TGTGCCAGCAGTTCTCGCCGGGACAGTTTACGGAGCTACACCTTC | CASSSRRDSLRSYTF
TRBD2 | TRBJ2-3 | TRBV7-2 | . | TGTGTCAGCCGGATTAGCGGGAGAACAGATACGCAGTATTTT | CVSRISGRTDTQYF
. | TRBJ2-6 | TRBV19 | few | TGTGCCAGTAGTATGGAACTATCTGGGGCCAACGTCCTGACTTTC | CASSMELSGANVLTF
. | TRBJ2-7 | TRBV29-1 | many | TGCAGCGCCGTGTGGGGCTACGAGCAGTACTTC | CSAVWGYEQYF
. | TRBJ2-1 | TRBV20-1 | many | TGCAGTGCTAGAGCCCTAACTAATGAGCAGTTCTTC | CSARALTNEQFF
. | TRBJ2-5 | TRBV6-1 | . | TGTGCCAGCAGTGTGTCAGGGGTAGGGGAGACCCAGTACTTC | CASSVSGVGETQYF
. | TRBJ1-5 | TRBV6-2/TRBV6-3 | many | TGTGCCAGCAGCCCCCAATTGGGCAATCAGCCCCAGCATTTT | CASSPQLGNQPQHF
. | TRBJ2-7 | TRBV29-1 | many | TGCAGGCTACCGGGGGCTAGCGGCCGCCTTAGCTACGAGCAGTACTTC | CRLPGASGRLSYEQYF
TRBD1 | TRBJ2-1 | TRBV10-3 | few | TGTGCCATCAGTGACCTCGGACAGGGGTCATACAATGAGCAGTTCTTC | CAISDLGQGSYNEQFF
. | TRBJ2-5 | TRBV5-1 | many | TGCGCCAGCAGCTTGGCGGGGACCTTCCAAGAGACCCAGTACTTC | CASSLAGTFQETQYF
. | TRBJ2-5 | TRBV6-1 | many | TGTGCCAGCAACCCCCTTATAGGGCAAGAGACCCAGTACTTC | CASNPLIGQETQYF
. | TRBJ2-2 | TRBV5-1 | many | TGCGCCAGCAGCTTGGCGGGAACCGGGGAGCTGTTTTTT | CASSLAGTGELFF
. | TRBJ2-7 | TRBV29-1 | many | TGCAGCGTTGAAGAAACCTTCCCGGGCCTAAGCTACGAGCAGTACTTC | CSVEETFPGLSYEQYF
. | TRBJ2-4 | TRBV5-1 | many | TGCGCCAGCAGCCTGAGTGTGCCCCCAGACATTCAGTACTTC | CASSLSVPPDIQYF